This TCR beta chain stems from a study of post-analysis software for immune sequencing data. Study results and limitations: When patients were compared with controls, a handful of TRBV segments were more frequent, TRBV5-6, TRBV5-1 and TRBV20-1 among them. People with multiple sclerosis had a significantly lower normalized Chao1 diversity than controls did.

The library was made from cDNA and included unique molecular identifiers. T cells numbering about 0.85 to 11 million yielded cDNA molecules that totaled roughly 500,000. TCRdb reprocessed the PCR reads via MiXCR and lists one record per CDR3 protein. Of hundreds of thousands of distinct CDR3 sequences in the sample, roughly 29% were seen once. Concerning this clonotype: Its specificity is not known.

The CDR3 extends over 10 amino acids. Per germline, CDR1 DFQATT and CDR2 SNEGSKA (reference sequence). Trimming pared 6 bases from V and 9 bases from J, leaving 11 bases between. Material for sequencing was blood. This chain uses TRBV20-1 with TRBJ1-2; D is perhaps TRBD1 (5 bases). The source of this sequence is a girl aged 10 to 17 with multiple sclerosis. CDR3 protein: CSAGQRRYTF. DNA for the CDR3: TGCAGTGCGGGGCAGAGGCGCTACACCTTC.